The 9 T cell receptor beta chains below were found in one sample sequenced in a study of cytomegalovirus exposure and HLA in healthy donors. 60 Vbeta and 13 Jbeta primers were used in PCR. Sequencing used immunoSEQ multiplex PCR; TCRdb keeps in-frame clones, though not all of them. The sample records some 100,000 clones, 76% being singletons. Sequencing input: PBMCs. The receptors here all came from a woman aged 50 to 60 in good health and CMV-seropositive.

The genes are TRBV7-2 and TRBJ1-2; perhaps TRBD1 as D (6 bases). The CDR3 totals 14 residues. CDR1 is SGHTA, CDR2 FQGNSA, per germline. V lost 2 bases and J 6 bases, leaving 13 bases between the germline ends. The CDR3 nucleotides are TGTGCCAGCAGCTTACGGGACATGTTCCATGGCTACACCTTC. It encodes CASSLRDMFHGYTF.

The chain uses TRBV7-6 and TRBJ2-7; D possibly corresponds to TRBD1 (6 bases). Per the germline V gene, CDR1 is SGHVS and CDR2 is FNYEAQ. The CDR3 is made up of 15 amino acids. Trimming shortened V by 5 bases and J by 1 base, and 15 bases separated the two germline ends. The chain's CDR3 is CASSGGQMLSYEQYF. The CDR3 bases are TGTGCCAGCAGCGGAGGACAGATGCTGTCCTACGAGCAGTACTTC. Together with reference TRBV7-6 and TRBJ2-7, the CDR3 gives the full variable domain: GAGVSQSPRYKVTKRGQDVALRCDPISGHVSLYWYRQALGQGPEFLTYFNYEAQQDKSGLPNDRFSAERPEGSISTLTIQRTEQRDSAMYRCASSGGQMLSYEQYFGPGTRLTVT.

The chain carries TRBV9 and TRBJ2-2, with 7 bases lining up with TRBD2. J was trimmed by 0 bases and V by 3 bases; bases with no gene match: 5. Looked up from germline, CDR1 is SGDLS and CDR2 is YYNGEE. This CDR3 comprises 16 residues. CDR3 loop: CASSDLAAANTGELFF. The DNA of the CDR3 is TGTGCCAGCAGCGACCTAGCGGCCGCGAACACCGGGGAGCTGTTTTTT.

The chain joins TRBV5-1 to TRBJ2-2, with D possibly being TRBD2 (6 bases). From germline, CDR1 is SGHRS and CDR2 YFSETQ. The V end was cut by 4 bases, the J end by 4 bases, with 11 bases between. This CDR3 is built from 14 residues. This CDR3 reads CASSLRRATGELFF. CDR3 bases: TGCGCCAGCAGCCTCAGGAGGGCCACCGGGGAGCTGTTTTTT.

The J gene is TRBJ1-1, the V gene TRBV5-1, with D possibly matching TRBD1 (6 bases). Germline-derived CDR1 and CDR2 are SGHRS and YFSETQ. Trimming took 4 bases from V and 0 from J, leaving 10 bases between them. The CDR3 spans 14 residues. This chain's CDR3 is CASSAGAMNTEAFF. The CDR3 nucleotides read TGCGCCAGCAGCGCGGGGGCGATGAACACTGAAGCTTTCTTT.

The rearrangement joins TRBV10-3 to TRBJ1-2, with 7 bases that match TRBD1. Germline CDR1 reads ENHRY; CDR2 reads SYGVKD. The trim removed 2 bases at V and 6 bases at J, leaving 9 bases unmatched. The CDR3 contains 15 residues. DNA for the CDR3: TGTGCCATCAGTGAGGGTACTCGGACAGGCGATGGCTACACCTTC. This sequence encodes CAISEGTRTGDGYTF.

V and J are TRBV7-9 and TRBJ1-1, with D uncertain. V gave up 7 bases and J gave up 3 bases, with 12 bases separating them. The CDR3 runs to 13 residues. The V gene's germline CDR1 is SEHNR and CDR2 FQNEAQ (reference sequence). CDR3 region: CASTGDEHTEAFF. CDR3 sequence (DNA): TGTGCCAGCACCGGGGATGAACACACTGAAGCTTTCTTT.

This rearrangement joins TRBV10-3 to TRBJ1-3; weak D call: TRBD1 (6 bases). Trimming removed 5 bases at V and 2 bases at J, with 13 bases between. The CDR3 has 15 residues. Germline-derived CDR1 and CDR2 are ENHRY and SYGVKD. As DNA, the CDR3 is TGTGCCATCAGTTCCCCCGGACAGACTGGAAACACCATATATTTT. Amino acids: CAISSPGQTGNTIYF.

There are a few counts of this clone. The chain is built from TRBV10-1 and TRBJ1-1; D ambiguous. The germline V gene encodes CDR1 WNHNN and CDR2 SYGVQD (reference sequence). The V and J ends lost 3 bases and 1 base respectively, with 6 bases between them. The CDR3 covers 13 residues. CDR3 sequence reads: CASSDSGNTEAFF. CDR3 nucleotides: TGCGCCAGCAGTGACTCAGGGAACACTGAAGCTTTCTTT.